This entry concerns a single T cell receptor beta chain. This clone was seen a handful of times. It has no known antigen specificity. Base qualities are not provided; no much larger clone lies one nucleotide away. In total, over 600 healthy bone marrow donors made up the cohort. At the time of sampling, every cohort member was nominally healthy, though immune exposures that went unrecorded were likely present. The donor was CMV seronegative and belonged to the group of 350 or so seronegative cohort members. A peripheral blood sample was collected from each donor, and TCR beta sequencing was performed on peripheral blood mononuclear cells. Genomic DNA was extracted from the blood cell samples with the Qiagen DNeasy Blood Extraction Kit. This sample stems from a study of cytomegalovirus exposure and HLA in healthy donors (dated by TCRdb to about 2017). At the level of the whole study: An earlier analysis of more than 550 of the donors reported approximately 260 Gb of sequence data and about 120 million unique TCR beta sequences obtained from approximately 180 million T cells. Roughly 300 gigabases of sequencing data and approximately 85 million unique TCR sequences were included in an early release covering about 600 HLA-typed donors. Of the roughly 400 genotyped donors, 75% to 85% were placed in the genetic ancestry cluster associated with self-reported Caucasian donors. The study aimed to test whether signatures of past pathogen exposure could be identified by cataloging public T cell receptors. The study used immunosequencing to profile the T cell repertoires of approximately 650 subjects and linked those repertoires to cytomegalovirus serostatus. Along with the roughly 710-subject first cohort, a separate validation cohort of over a hundred different subjects was used. To predict cytomegalovirus infection status, the study brought together high-throughput TCR immunosequencing, statistical association of individual TCRs with disease status, and machine learning. In a later analysis, previously published TCR beta repertoires from about 670 donors were re-analyzed and high-resolution HLA genotyping was added so that TCR occurrence patterns could be studied. Rather than drawing on any new phenotypic data, the later analysis identified candidate immune exposures from TCR beta sequences and the way those sequences occurred across donors. An earlier analysis of 587 of the donors used high-throughput TCR beta sequencing to judge whether each TCR beta V gene segment behaved as functional or pseudogenic. Alongside the repertoire data, information on donor age, sex, ethnicity and CMV serostatus was compiled. Genome-wide SNP genotypes for about 55% of the roughly 670 donors were used in a later genetic analysis, which treated that subset as a discovery cohort. Every discovery cohort repertoire had been produced on one sequencing platform. HLA typing included class I and class II loci at four-digit resolution. Typing coverage varied by locus: roughly 629-640 donors for A, B, C, DRB1 and DQB1; around 560 for DQA1; about 600 for DPA1; around 490 for DPB1. Several DR-DQ haplotypes were treated as single units for association and clustering because of strong linkage in the cohort. Across under 500 genotyped donors of the cohort, an average of roughly 230,000 unique TCR beta nucleotide sequences per donor were sequenced, and roughly 18% of those sequences were non-productive. Paper-wide results and their limitations: Correlated functional status among segregating V segments might be attributable to linkage disequilibrium, but an unknown experimental factor could not be ruled out. While some public TCRs were present in many individuals, most TCR sequences turned up only very rarely across donors. A few of the identified cytomegalovirus-associated TCR beta chains were confirmed in vitro to be specific for cytomegalovirus antigens. In a later analysis, most CMV-associated TCR beta chains were found to appear HLA-restricted, with HLA associations seemingly driven largely by CMV exposure. The presence/absence analyses assumed that sequencing depth was roughly uniform across donors, and that assumption may not be true. A cluster of highly shared sequence variants was judged likely to represent a technical artifact of the sequencing pipeline. In a later genetic analysis, a missense DCLRE1C variant was associated with V-gene and J-gene trimming of TCR beta chains, and the association was replicated in an independent cohort. It was suggested by the authors that the approach could potentially be generalized to other disease states and immunological phenotypes. For the cohort, immune exposure information was limited to CMV serostatus. Over 15 rarely observed V segments, including chromosome 9 orphons, were excluded from the earlier analysis of approximately 500 of the donors because counts were too low. In a later analysis, 15,000 to 20,000 TCR beta sequences were associated with specific HLA alleles at a false discovery rate of 0.05. In this cohort, only TCR beta chains were sequenced, and detectable features were limited by the absence of alpha or paired-chain data. The classifier was reported to diagnose cytomegalovirus status with high specificity and sensitivity in both the original cohort and the validation cohort. A later analysis reported that several top co-occurrence clusters appeared linked to parvovirus B19, influenza, CMV and Epstein-Barr virus. Compared with the roughly 720-donor mean, donors in an Asian-associated ancestry cluster had fewer N-insertions in productive TCRs, according to a later genetic analysis. An earlier analysis of several hundred of the donors showed that most TCR beta V segments appeared in productive rearrangements either about 87% or about 30% of the time, which broadly matched IMGT annotations. A further reported finding was that TCR beta sequences accurately predicted the HLA-A and HLA-B alleles for most subjects in the first cohort. In a later analysis, HLA-associated TCR beta chains were found to be more clonally expanded and to have lower generation probabilities than equally common non-associated chains. Assigning TCR associations to individual alleles was difficult when HLA alleles, especially DR and DQ, strongly co-occurred. Because some donors lacked HLA typing at each locus, the association tests relied only on the typed subset. In a later analysis, TCR association rates were found to vary across HLA loci, with the most associated TCRs seen for DRB1 alleles and the fewest for HLA-C alleles. The study listed 170 or so TCR beta chains as associated with cytomegalovirus.

Libraries were constructed by the immunoSEQ multiplex PCR assay. For the multiplex PCR, a mixture combining 60 forward primers for TCR Vbeta segments and 13 reverse primers for TCR Jbeta segments was used. A multiplex PCR assay on genomic DNA amplified the CDR3 region of rearranged TCR beta genes. On the Illumina HiSeq System, the amplified TCR beta libraries were sequenced as 87-base-pair reads. In the original analysis: In a later analysis, about 80 million unique TCR beta chains were counted across the 650 to 750 repertoires, and roughly 11 million of these chains were shared by at least two donors. Raw reads were error-corrected and collapsed into unique sequences by a nearest-neighbor algorithm in which closely related sequences were merged to remove PCR and sequencing errors. To assign V, D and J gene segments, CDR3 sequences were aligned to IMGT reference sequences. For a sequence to be retained, a match of at least six nucleotides to both a V gene segment and a J gene segment was required. A rearrangement was called productive if the CDR3 had no stop codons and remained in frame with V and J, and every other rearrangement was called non-productive. Following IMGT convention, CDR3 was defined as the stretch from the second conserved V-encoded cysteine up to the conserved J-encoded phenylalanine. The earlier analysis of about 590 of the donors excluded sequences that lacked an unambiguous match to a single V gene segment. In an earlier analysis of some 590 of the donors, V segments were called functional above 56.7% productive rearrangements and were called segregating when the between-donor standard deviation exceeded 5%. A statistical classification framework was developed to diagnose cytomegalovirus status using the catalog of TCR beta chain sequences. V and J gene assignment, in a later analysis, came from comparing TCR nucleotide sequences with IMGT/GENE-DB human TR gene sequences. Using the TCRdist pipeline, a later analysis assigned CDR3 sequences along with most-parsimonious VDJ recombination scenarios. In a later analysis, every TCR beta chain was defined by the combination of its CDR3 amino acid sequence and its V-gene family, and reads without a unique V-gene family were dropped. A later analysis removed roughly 590 highly shared, low-generation-probability nucleotide sequences to deal with suspected cross-contamination and a sequencing artifact. A later analysis calculated a clonal expansion index for each public chain from normalized within-repertoire ranks of inferred template counts. Generation probabilities in a later analysis came from a VDJ recombination model fitted to out-of-frame rearrangements, and those results were checked against IGoR. In a later analysis, TCR-TCR, TCR-HLA and TCR-CMV co-occurrence was scored with hypergeometric tests, and a repertoire-size bias correction was applied to TCR pairs. A later analysis estimated false discovery rates by permuting HLA or CMV assignments 20 times. A later analysis grouped co-occurring TCRs with DBSCAN, adding TCRdist sequence similarity when clustering within HLA-allele-positive subsets. Repertoires with fewer than 30,000 or more than 120,000 public chains, plus five repertoires with anomalous nucleotide sharing, were excluded from co-occurrence clustering. Drawn from immuneACCESS, this table holds only the in-frame rearrangements with V and J called that TCRdb kept. Clones are partly lost; checked studies trace under half to an unresolved V gene and leave the rest unexplained. That table gives V, J and clone size, and the DNA gave D and trimming. The sample table lists about 140,000 clones, approximately 72% of them with a count of one. 2% to 2.5% of the sample lies in the top ten.

Sequencing was carried out using PBMCs. The TCR sequence derives from a man aged 40-49 years in good health and CMV-seronegative.

The CDR3 sequence is CASSVRGTEAFF. The sequenced DNA is TGTGCCAGCAGTGTTAGGGGAACTGAAGCTTTCTTT. The sequence is built from TRBV6-1 and TRBJ1-1; perhaps TRBD1 is the D gene, with 5 bases matching. Looking up the germline V gene yields CDR1 MNHNS and CDR2 SASEGT. The CDR3 holds 12 amino acids from the cysteine to the phenylalanine. Only CDR3 DNA is held: 36 bases, read in frame from base 1. At the junction V is shortened by 4 bases and J by 5 bases, with 8 bases in between.